The text below deals with one TCR beta chain. Germline values: CDR1 SGHTS, CDR2 YDEGEE. This CDR3 is built from 16 residues. V was clipped by 0 bases and J by 10 bases; unmatched bases: 12. TCRdb keeps only in-frame clones here, not all; method: immunoSEQ multiplex PCR. The sample holds 140,000 to 150,000 clones, around 93% seen once. The sample is drawn from a study of cytomegalovirus exposure and HLA in healthy donors. This chain connects TRBV5-8 to TRBJ2-1; 8 bases match TRBD2. The source material was PBMCs. This receptor was identified in a man between 18 and 35 years old in good health and CMV-seropositive. The CDR3 protein is CASSLGGGRRFSEQFF. CDR3 in DNA: TGTGCCAGCAGCTTGGGCGGCGGGAGGCGGTTTAGCGAGCAGTTCTTC.